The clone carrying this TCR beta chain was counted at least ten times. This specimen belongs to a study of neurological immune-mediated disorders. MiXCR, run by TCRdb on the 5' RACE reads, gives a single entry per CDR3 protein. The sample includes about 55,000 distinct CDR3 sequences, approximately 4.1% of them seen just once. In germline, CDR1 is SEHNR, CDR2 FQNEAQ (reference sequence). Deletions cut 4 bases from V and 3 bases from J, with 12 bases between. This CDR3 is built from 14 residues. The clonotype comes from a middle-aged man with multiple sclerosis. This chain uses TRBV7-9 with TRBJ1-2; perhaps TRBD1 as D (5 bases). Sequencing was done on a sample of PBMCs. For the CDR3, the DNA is TGTGCCAGCAGCTATCAAGGGGAGGACTATGGCTACACCTTC. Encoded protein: CASSYQGEDYGYTF.